This T cell receptor (beta chain) was captured by sequencing in a study of T cell repertoires in ileal Crohn's disease. CDR1 KGHSH and CDR2 LQKENI come from the germline V gene. The ends were cut back, 6 bases at V and 4 bases at J, with 15 bases in the middle. CDR3 length equals 14 residues. Profiled with immunoSEQ multiplex PCR; TCRdb holds only in-frame clones, not every one. The repertoire holds 14,000 or so clones, with around 84% as singletons. The sample comprised ileal tissue. This receptor was identified in an adult with Crohn's disease. The rearrangement joins TRBV18 to TRBJ1-2; TRBD1 might be the D (6 bases). The CDR3 region is CASSGRATGYGYTF. DNA for the CDR3: TGTGCCAGCTCGGGAAGGGCGACAGGCTATGGCTACACCTTC.